The clone carrying this T cell receptor (beta chain) has more than one count but fewer than ten. The source material, RNA transcripts, was used to amplify TCR beta CDR3 regions. The primer set for the first-round RT-PCR of the TCR CDR3 was HTBI. TCRdb re-analysed the multiplex PCR reads in MiXCR, keeping a single row per CDR3 protein. The table lists approximately 600,000 distinct CDR3 sequences, 15% to 20% of them singletons, with 3.5% to 4% in the top ten. Patients aged 18 to 65 had newly diagnosed hyperthyroidism lasting under 2 months. Clinical symptoms, serum thyroxine and TRAb, thyroid ultrasound and orbital computed tomography were used for the diagnoses. The sample originates from a study of T cells in Graves' hyperthyroidism and ophthalmopathy. The ends were cut back, 4 bases at V and 5 bases at J, with 14 bases in the middle. This CDR3 has 13 residues. Per germline, CDR1 SQVTM and CDR2 ANQGSEA.

This clonotype originated in a woman younger than 45 with Graves' hyperthyroidism. This chain connects TRBV29-1 to TRBJ1-2, with D unresolved. The sample consisted of blood. The CDR3 DNA reads as TGCAGCGTTGTCGGGCAGACCAAATATGGCTACACCTTC. As protein: CSVVGQTKYGYTF.